This T cell receptor (beta chain) is from a study of T cells after yellow fever vaccination. A process of 5'RACE template switching, which added a universal primer site and UMIs, was used to make TCR cDNA. TCRdb redid the calling of the 5' RACE reads with MiXCR, one entry per CDR3 protein. The profile shows approximately 300,000 distinct CDR3 sequences, 6.8% of them singletons. The CDR3 contains 13 residues. V was clipped by 4 bases and J by 4 bases, with 8 bases between them. This clonotype was counted a few times. The chain carries TRBV12-3 or TRBV12-4 and TRBJ1-3, with D tentatively TRBD1 (5 bases). The sample in question was PBMCs, obtained around 45 days after the first yellow fever vaccination. This TCR was recovered from a man between 18 and 35 years old who received the YFV17D yellow fever vaccine. The CDR3 is CASSSHRGNTIYF. CDR3 DNA sequence: TGTGCCAGCAGTTCCCACAGGGGAAACACCATATATTTT.